One sample yielded the 26 T cell receptor beta chains listed below, sequenced in a study of Graves' ophthalmopathy and Graves' hyperthyroidism. Amplification of TCR beta CDR3 regions used RNA transcripts. Scientists carried out first-round RT-PCR using HTBI primers and then a second-round multiplex PCR. TCRdb itself ran the multiplex PCR reads through MiXCR, one entry per CDR3 protein. The data show under 350,000 distinct CDR3 sequences, with 15% to 20% seen just once and about 12% held by the top ten. The source material was peripheral blood. Source of these receptors: an adult man with Graves' ophthalmopathy.

This clonotype was recorded at least ten times. The chain links TRBV11-2 to TRBJ2-5; TRBD2 matches at 12 bases. The germline V gene has CDR1 SGHAT and CDR2 FQNNGV. The CDR3 totals 19 residues. With 4 bases clipped from V and 5 bases from J, the junction kept 17 bases outside the gene matches. CDR3 bases: TGTGCCAGCAGCTCGAGGAAACTAGCGGGGGGCCCTGTGCGCGAGACCCAGTACTTC. Protein: CASSSRKLAGGPVRETQYF.

The rearrangement joins TRBV4-2 to TRBJ2-7; TRBD2 might be the D (6 bases). The CDR3 is made up of 15 amino acids. Germline assignment: CDR1 LGHNA and CDR2 YNFKEQ. V gave up 0 bases and J gave up 6 bases, with 15 bases separating them. CDR3 sequence reads: CASSQEEGLLSEQYF. CDR3 DNA: TGTGCCAGCAGCCAAGAGGAGGGGCTGCTCTCCGAGCAGTACTTC.

V is TRBV6-5 and J is TRBJ1-2; 7 bases map to TRBD1. There are 15 residues in the CDR3. Germline assignment: CDR1 MNHEY and CDR2 SVGAGI. The ends lost 0 bases at V and 4 bases at J; junction bases unmatched: 5. This CDR3 reads CASSYSPGTAYGYTF. Written as DNA, the CDR3 is TGTGCCAGCAGTTACTCCCCCGGGACAGCCTATGGCTACACCTTC.

This clonotype occurred a few times. This CDR3 reads CASSGDRLGDTGELFF. The CDR3 DNA sequence: TGTGCCAGCAGTGGAGACAGGCTCGGAGACACCGGGGAGCTGTTTTTT. The chain uses TRBV6-1 and TRBJ2-2; D is possibly TRBD1 (6 bases). V lost 4 bases, J lost 3 bases, and 15 bases lay in between. Per germline, CDR1 MNHNS and CDR2 SASEGT. This CDR3 comprises 16 residues.

This CDR3 reads CSASRDLISYEQYF. In nucleotides, the CDR3 is TGCAGTGCTAGCAGGGACCTTATCTCTTACGAGCAGTACTTC. The V and J genes are TRBV20-1 and TRBJ2-7, with D possibly being TRBD1 or TRBD2 (5 bases each). This CDR3 spans 14 amino acids. V shed 3 bases and J shed 4 bases, with 16 bases lying between them. CDR1 and CDR2 (germline): DFQATT, SNEGSKA (reference sequence).

This clonotype was counted ten times or more. V and J are TRBV4-1 and TRBJ2-5, with D unresolved. V was pared by 0 bases and J by 1 base, with 9 bases between. CDR1 and CDR2 from the germline V gene are MGHRA and YSYEKL. The CDR3 sequence is 15 residues long. This CDR3 reads CASSQDKLPQETQYF. In nucleotides, the CDR3 is TGCGCCAGCAGCCAAGATAAGCTGCCCCAAGAGACCCAGTACTTC.

This clonotype was detected ten times or more. The chain uses TRBV12-3 or TRBV12-4 and TRBJ1-5, with a weak D call TRBD1 (5 bases). V was shortened by 2 bases and J by 7 bases, with 18 bases between the two germline ends. The CDR3 spans 16 residues. The CDR3 sequence is CASSLWGSGLGQPQHF. CDR3 nucleotides: TGTGCCAGCAGTTTATGGGGGTCAGGACTTGGGCAGCCCCAGCATTTT.

This clonotype has a count of ten or more. The chain uses TRBV5-1 and TRBJ2-7, with 10 bases matching TRBD1. This CDR3 has 16 residues. Germline V gene data show CDR1 as SGHRS and CDR2 as YFSETQ. V lost 0 bases and J lost 5; bases outside the gene matches: 8. The CDR3 here is CASSLEGQGIKNEQYF. CDR3 DNA sequence: TGCGCCAGCAGCTTGGAGGGACAGGGGATAAAAAACGAGCAGTACTTC. Combining the CDR3 with reference TRBV5-1 and TRBJ2-7 gives the whole variable domain KAGVTQTPRYLIKTRGQQVTLSCSPISGHRSVSWYQQTPGQGLQFLFEYFSETQRNKGNFPGRFSGRQFSNSRSEMNVSTLELGDSALYLCASSLEGQGIKNEQYFGPGTRLTVT.

This clonotype has at least ten counts. V is TRBV7-3 and J is TRBJ2-7, with D possibly called TRBD1 or TRBD2 (6 bases each). V was clipped by 5 bases and J by 6 bases, with 14 bases between them. The length of the CDR3 is 13 residues. Germline V CDR1 and CDR2: SGHTA, FQGTGA. The CDR3 is CASSPTGGGEQYF. The CDR3, as DNA: TGTGCCAGCAGCCCGACCGGGGGCGGCGAGCAGTACTTC.

This clonotype was counted many times. The V gene is TRBV7-2, the J gene TRBJ1-1; tentative D call: TRBD1 (5 bases). Germline CDR1 reads SGHTA; CDR2 reads FQGNSA. Trimming removed 5 bases at V and 2 bases at J, with 15 bases between. CDR3 size: 15 residues. CDR3 loop: CASSIFPTVNTEAFF. CDR3 nucleotides: TGTGCCAGCAGCATATTCCCGACAGTTAACACTGAAGCTTTCTTT.

This clonotype came up many times. The chain employs TRBV20-1 and TRBJ2-7, with no clear D. Trimming took off 3 bases at V and 2 bases at J, with 8 bases between the two ends. Germline V lookup: CDR1 DFQATT, CDR2 SNEGSKA (reference sequence). The CDR3 spans 12 residues. CDR3 coding DNA: TGCAGTGCTAGCGGGCGAGCCTACGAGCAGTACTTC. It specifies CSASGRAYEQYF.

This clonotype has a count of ten or more. The rearrangement joins TRBV5-1 to TRBJ1-2, with 7 bases matching TRBD1. Trimming at V came to 0 bases and at J to 4 bases, leaving 3 bases not matched to a gene. The CDR3 is made up of 14 amino acids. Germline CDR1 is SGHRS and CDR2 is YFSETQ. As DNA, the CDR3 is TGCGCCAGCAGCTTGGCGGGGACAGCCTATGGCTACACCTTC. Amino acids: CASSLAGTAYGYTF.

This clonotype has a count of ten or more. The rearrangement links TRBV9 to TRBJ2-7, with 7 bases fitting TRBD2. In germline, CDR1 is SGDLS, CDR2 YYNGEE. The CDR3 runs 14 residues. The V and J ends lost 0 bases and 5 bases, in that order; junction bases with no gene match: 5. The CDR3 loop reads CASSVGGGWDEQYF. CDR3 DNA sequence: TGTGCCAGCAGCGTAGGCGGGGGTTGGGACGAGCAGTACTTC.

This clonotype was recorded once. The V gene is TRBV19, the J gene TRBJ1-3; 8 nucleotides agree with TRBD1. V lost 3 bases and J lost 3; bases outside the gene matches: 4. The CDR3 is 15 residues long. The germline CDR1 and CDR2 sequences are LNHDA and SQIVND (reference sequence). Here the CDR3 reads CASSIQGAGGNTIYF. CDR3 bases: TGTGCCAGTAGTATCCAGGGGGCAGGTGGAAACACCATATATTTT.

The J gene is TRBJ2-5, the V gene TRBV5-1; no firm D call. V lost 4 bases to trimming and J lost 5 bases, with 15 bases between them. Germline assignment: CDR1 SGHRS and CDR2 YFSETQ. CDR3 length equals 14 residues. The CDR3 DNA reads as TGCGCCAGCAGCGAGTCCAGCGAAGCGGAGACCCAGTACTTC. Protein sequence: CASSESSEAETQYF.

In this sample, this clonotype turned up many times. This chain joins TRBV5-1 and TRBJ1-1, with 7 bases matching TRBD1. Germline CDR1 SGHRS, CDR2 YFSETQ. CDR3 length: 14 amino acids. V lost 3 bases, J lost 1 base, and 3 bases stayed unmatched. The CDR3 region has the DNA TGCGCCAGCAGCTCGGGACAGCGGAACACTGAAGCTTTCTTT. This translates into CASSSGQRNTEAFF.

This clonotype was recorded at least ten times. J is TRBJ2-7 and V is TRBV7-9; D unclear. Germline CDR1 SEHNR, CDR2 FQNEAQ (reference sequence). This CDR3 is 12 amino acids long. Trimming pared 5 bases from V and 2 bases from J, leaving 7 bases between. The chain's CDR3 is CASSRHPYEQYF. In DNA form, the CDR3 reads TGTGCCAGCAGCCGCCACCCCTACGAGCAGTACTTC.

This clonotype appeared many times. The chain has TRBV29-1 and TRBJ2-7; 9 bases line up with TRBD1. The V gene end was trimmed by 7 bases and the J gene end by 6 bases; junction bases not matched to a gene: 13. Germline V lookup: CDR1 SQVTM, CDR2 ANQGSEA. The CDR3 is 14 residues long. The CDR3 DNA reads as TGCAGCGCATCGTTGGGACAGGGTGTGGCCGAGCAGTACTTC. Its translation: CSASLGQGVAEQYF.

This clonotype was picked up many times. The genes are TRBV10-3 and TRBJ1-2; 12 positions match TRBD1. V dropped 0 bases and J dropped 5; count of bases not matched to a gene: 4. CDR1 and CDR2 (germline): ENHRY, SYGVKD. The CDR3 extends over 16 amino acids. Here the CDR3 DNA reads TGTGCCATCAGTGAGTCCCGGGACAGGGGGCGATATGGCTACACCTTC. This codes for CAISESRDRGRYGYTF.

The chain links TRBV6-1 to TRBJ1-5, with D perhaps TRBD1 (5 bases). Trimming removed 5 bases at V and 0 bases at J, with 11 bases between. The CDR3 covers 15 residues. Germline V gene lookup returns CDR1 MNHNS and CDR2 SASEGT. CDR3 coding DNA: TGTGCCAGCAGTCAGACAGTCAATAGCAATCAGCCCCAGCATTTT. Amino acid sequence: CASSQTVNSNQPQHF.

This clonotype has ten or more counts. The chain uses TRBV11-2 and TRBJ1-2; D call uncertain. The CDR3 is made up of 15 amino acids. Germline V lookup: CDR1 SGHAT, CDR2 FQNNGV. V lost 3 bases and J 3 bases, leaving 14 bases between the germline ends. The DNA of the CDR3 is TGTGCCAGCAGCTTGTACTCTTCATACGACTATGGCTACACCTTC. Translated, it gives CASSLYSSYDYGYTF.

The V call is TRBV20-1, the J call TRBJ2-7, with a weak D call TRBD1 (6 bases). Trimming took off 6 bases at V and 2 bases at J, with 14 bases between the two ends. The V gene's germline CDR1 is DFQATT and CDR2 SNEGSKA (reference sequence). This CDR3 is 13 amino acids long. CDR3 coding DNA: TGCAGTGCCCCTAACAGGGTTACCTACGAGCAGTACTTC. This codes for CSAPNRVTYEQYF.

This clonotype was seen many times. The chain uses TRBV10-3 and TRBJ1-6; D uncertain. Trimming shortened V by 2 bases and J by 0 bases, and 8 bases separated the two germline ends. The CDR3 length is 16 residues. Germline V lookup: CDR1 ENHRY, CDR2 SYGVKD. The CDR3 DNA is TGTGCCATCAGTGAGGGGCGGAGCTCCTATAATTCACCCCTCCACTTT. It specifies CAISEGRSSYNSPLHF.

The sample holds many counts of this clonotype. V usage is TRBV6-1 and J usage is TRBJ1-2, with 8 nucleotides matching TRBD1. Losses at the gene ends were 6 bases for V and 5 bases for J; bases not matched to a gene: 5. The CDR3 has 13 amino acids. Germline assignment: CDR1 MNHNS and CDR2 SASEGT. DNA for the CDR3: TGTGCCAGCAGCCCGAGGACAGGGTATGGCTACACCTTC. The encoded protein is CASSPRTGYGYTF.

This clonotype was seen repeatedly, ten times or more. At one boundary the junction diverges from the germline segment, which might be a read error. The chain carries TRBV12-3 or TRBV12-4 and TRBJ2-5; tentatively, D is TRBD1 or TRBD2 (5 bases each). The CDR3 contains 14 residues. CDR3 coding DNA: TGTGCCAGCAGTTTAGCGGGGGTCGGAGAGGCCCAGTACTTC. It specifies CASSLAGVGEAQYF.

This clonotype was observed many times. This chain joins TRBV4-1 and TRBJ2-7; 7 nucleotides match TRBD2. Germline loops: CDR1 MGHRA, CDR2 YSYEKL. The length of the CDR3 is 16 residues. The junction had 5 bases not matched to a gene; V was cut back by 0 bases and J by 0 bases. In DNA form, the CDR3 reads TGCGCCAGCAGCCAAGATCCCCGCGGGAGCTCCTACGAGCAGTACTTC. It specifies CASSQDPRGSSYEQYF.